This TCR beta chain derives from a study of blood T cells in healthy people across ages. The study, taken as a whole, reports: Estimated diversity across one million T cells was deemed an underestimate. The study found more naive CD4+ cells and higher diversity in long-lived than aged donors.

Researchers collected about 9.6 milliliters of peripheral blood from every single donor. A second PCR, run for roughly 7 to 11 cycles, used a sample-barcoded 5' primer plus a J-beta primer mix. Researchers report that a template-switch adaptor with 12 random nucleotides tagged each cDNA molecule. TCRdb redid the calling of the 5' RACE reads with MiXCR, one entry per CDR3 protein. The table lists some 1.6 million distinct CDR3 sequences, around 35% of them singletons. Turning to this clonotype: The antigen is not known.

The CDR3 consists of 14 residues. CDR1 is SQVTM, CDR2 ANQGSEA, per germline. The V end lost 5 bases, the J end lost 0 bases, and 13 bases lay between the germline ends. This rearrangement joins TRBV29-1 to TRBJ1-1; D possibly corresponds to TRBD1 (6 bases). The sequenced sample was blood. The source is a woman aged 25-40 years in good health. CDR3 sequence (DNA): TGCAGCGTTAGTACAGGGTCCTTGAACACTGAAGCTTTCTTT. It translates to CSVSTGSLNTEAFF.